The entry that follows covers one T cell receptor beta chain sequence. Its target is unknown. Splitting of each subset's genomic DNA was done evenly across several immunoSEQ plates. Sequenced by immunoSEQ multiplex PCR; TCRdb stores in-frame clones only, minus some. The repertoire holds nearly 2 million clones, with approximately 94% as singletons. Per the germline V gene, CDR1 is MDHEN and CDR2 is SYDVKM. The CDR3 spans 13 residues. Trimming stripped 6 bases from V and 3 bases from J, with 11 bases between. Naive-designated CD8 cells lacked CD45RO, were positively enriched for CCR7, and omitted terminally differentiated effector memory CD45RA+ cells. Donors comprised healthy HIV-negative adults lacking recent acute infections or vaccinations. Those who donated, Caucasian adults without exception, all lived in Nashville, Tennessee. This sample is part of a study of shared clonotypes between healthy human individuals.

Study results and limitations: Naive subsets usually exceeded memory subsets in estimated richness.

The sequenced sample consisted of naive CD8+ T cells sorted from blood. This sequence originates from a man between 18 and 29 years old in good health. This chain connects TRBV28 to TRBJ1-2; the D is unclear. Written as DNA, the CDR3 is TGTGCCAGCAGCCCAACAGTGGACTATGGCTACACCTTC. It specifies CASSPTVDYGYTF.